A single sample gave rise to the 6 T cell receptor beta chains below, sequenced in a study of Ad26.COV2.S vaccination and SARS-CoV-2 variants. Repertoires were generated with immunoSEQ multiplex PCR, while TCRdb's copy carries only in-frame clones and drops some. The sample includes roughly 330,000 clones, about 90% of them seen just once. This sample's treatment: roughly 18 received Ad26.COV2.S at low or high dose, single or two shots; about five received placebo; per-sample allocation not given. Specimens were obtained on day 63 following the first vaccine or placebo injection. The sample was peripheral blood, taken in a trial of Ad26.COV2.S vaccine versus placebo. Receptors were obtained from a person aged 18 to 59 who received the Ad26.COV2.S COVID-19 vaccine or a placebo.

This chain links TRBV5-1 with TRBJ2-7; a weak D match, TRBD2 (5 bases). This CDR3 spans 12 amino acids. V dropped 1 base and J dropped 10 bases, with 12 bases sitting between them. Germline assignment: CDR1 SGHRS and CDR2 YFSETQ. The CDR3 region has the DNA TGCGCCAGCAGCTTGTCGGGATCTCTCCAGTACTTC. Amino acids: CASSLSGSLQYF.

J is TRBJ1-1 and V is TRBV6-5, with 8 bases that match TRBD1. Germline trimming cut 8 bases from V and 9 bases from J; bases unmatched to any gene: 11. The CDR3 contains 13 residues. The germline V gene has CDR1 MNHEY and CDR2 SVGAGI. CDR3 in DNA: TGTGCCAGCGCGGGCAGGGGGCTCGCCCAAGCTTTCTTT. This sequence encodes CASAGRGLAQAFF.

This chain joins TRBV7-9 and TRBJ1-5; D is uncertain. The CDR3 totals 14 residues. Trimming removed 4 bases at V and 4 bases at J, with 11 bases between. Germline assignment: CDR1 SEHNR and CDR2 FQNEAQ (reference sequence). This CDR3 is CASSSPGENQPQHF. The CDR3 DNA follows: TGTGCCAGCAGCTCCCCCGGGGAGAATCAGCCCCAGCATTTT.

The J gene is TRBJ1-1, the V gene TRBV5-1, with a weak D call TRBD1 (5 bases). CDR3 length: 16 amino acids. V lost 1 base and J lost 1, with 14 bases in between. CDR1 is SGHRS and CDR2 is YFSETQ in the germline V gene. The CDR3 protein is CASSLPGPQGNTEAFF. The CDR3 DNA follows: TGCGCCAGCAGCTTGCCGGGACCTCAAGGGAACACTGAAGCTTTCTTT.

CDR3 amino acids: CATCPGLAETGELFF. Written as DNA, the CDR3 is TGTGCCACCTGCCCGGGACTAGCGGAGACCGGGGAGCTGTTTTTT. This chain links TRBV19 with TRBJ2-2; 11 bases fit TRBD2. V lost 10 bases, J lost 5 bases, and 9 bases stayed unmatched. Germline CDR1 is LNHDA and CDR2 is SQIVND (reference sequence). This CDR3 contains 15 residues.

The CDR3 sequence is CASSLWGQANTEAFF. In DNA form, the CDR3 reads TGCGCCAGCAGCTTATGGGGACAGGCGAACACTGAAGCTTTCTTT. V usage is TRBV5-1 and J usage is TRBJ1-1; 8 bases line up with TRBD1. Germline V CDR1 and CDR2: SGHRS, YFSETQ. CDR3 length equals 15 residues. Losses at the gene ends were 2 bases for V and 1 base for J; bases not matched to a gene: 4.